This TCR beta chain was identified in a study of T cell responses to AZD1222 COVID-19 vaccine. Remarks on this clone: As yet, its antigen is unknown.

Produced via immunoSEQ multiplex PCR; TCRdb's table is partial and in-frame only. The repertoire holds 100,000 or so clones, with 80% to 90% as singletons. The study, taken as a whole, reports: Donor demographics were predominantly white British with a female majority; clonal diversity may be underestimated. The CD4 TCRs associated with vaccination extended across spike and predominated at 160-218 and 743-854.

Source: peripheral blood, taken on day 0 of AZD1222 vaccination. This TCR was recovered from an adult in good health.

CDR3 DNA: TGTGCCAGCAGAGCAGGGGCGCCTGGTCAGCCCCAGCATTTT. It translates to CASRAGAPGQPQHF. The chain carries TRBV6-5 and TRBJ1-5; D may be TRBD1 (6 bases). Deletions cut 6 bases from V and 6 bases from J, with 15 bases between. CDR1 is MNHEY, CDR2 SVGAGI, per germline. The CDR3 consists of 14 residues.